This T cell receptor beta chain originates from a study of T cells in Graves' hyperthyroidism and ophthalmopathy. Study information: Peripheral blood was drawn at first diagnosis, prior to all treatment.

This clonotype was detected once. Amplification yielded TCR beta CDR3 regions, with RNA transcripts as the source. HTBI primers were used for first-round RT-PCR of the TCR CDR3. One entry per CDR3 protein, called by TCRdb with MiXCR from the multiplex PCR reads. The data show 300,000 to 450,000 distinct CDR3 sequences, approximately 17% seen once. Orbital computed tomography, thyroid ultrasound, serum thyroxine and TRAb, and clinical symptoms together informed the diagnoses. Between the trimmed V and J ends, which lost 1 base and 8 bases, there was a span of 15 bases. The V gene's germline CDR1 is SGHDT and CDR2 YYEEEE. The CDR3 has 14 residues.

This receptor was taken from a woman aged 25 to 39 with Graves' hyperthyroidism that later progressed to Graves' ophthalmopathy. The sample was blood. The J gene is TRBJ1-1, the V gene TRBV5-6; the D gene is possibly TRBD1 (6 bases). The CDR3 coding sequence is TGTGCCAGCAGCTTGCCGGGCGGGGGCGGAGAAGCTTTCTTT. This encodes CASSLPGGGGEAFF.